The following is a T cell receptor beta chain sequence with its context. The data were taken from a study of response to subunit inactivated influenza vaccine. The CDR3 extends over 12 amino acids. The V end was cut by 4 bases, the J end by 0 bases, with 5 bases between. Germline V gene sequence: CDR1 DFQATT, CDR2 SNEGSKA (reference sequence). TCRdb reanalysed the RT-PCR reads using MiXCR and keeps one entry per CDR3 protein. The table lists roughly 620,000 distinct CDR3 sequences, about 10% of them singletons, with about 10% in the top ten. These data were also reused for a study on T cells expressing NK-cell markers. This second study says: What made the TCR beta cDNA was 5'RACE template switching with UMIs. All TCR beta repertoires analysed originated from sorted CD3+CD56+NKG2C+, CD3+CD56+NKG2C- and CD3+CD56-NKG2C+ T cells. The eight sequenced donors comprised seven who were HCMV-seropositive and one who was seronegative.

Here the sequenced sample was PBMCs from blood, taken on the day of vaccination. The sequence was obtained from a man aged 50 or older who received an inactivated influenza vaccine. The J gene is TRBJ2-3, the V gene TRBV20-1, with D uncertain. CDR3 protein: CSAKLSTDTQYF. The CDR3 DNA is TGCAGTGCTAAGCTGAGCACAGATACGCAGTATTTT.